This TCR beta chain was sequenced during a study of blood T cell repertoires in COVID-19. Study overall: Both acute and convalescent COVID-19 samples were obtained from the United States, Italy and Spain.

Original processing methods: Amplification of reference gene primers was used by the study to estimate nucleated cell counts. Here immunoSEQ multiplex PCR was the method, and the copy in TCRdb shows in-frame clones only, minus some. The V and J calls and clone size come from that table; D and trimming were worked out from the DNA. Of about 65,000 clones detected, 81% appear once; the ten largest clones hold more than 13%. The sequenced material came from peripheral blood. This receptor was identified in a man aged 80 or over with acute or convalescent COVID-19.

The CDR3 DNA reads as TGTGCCAGCAGCGACCCGGGACTAGCGGGGGGTATAGAGCAGTTCTTC. Translating it yields CASSDPGLAGGIEQFF. The chain recombines TRBV2 with TRBJ2-1, with 15 positions matching TRBD2. CDR1 SNHLY and CDR2 FYNNEI come from the germline V gene. The CDR3 spans 16 residues. Trimming at V came to 6 bases and at J to 10 bases, leaving 10 bases not matched to a gene.